Many counts were recorded for the clone carrying this TCR beta chain. Its antigen is currently unknown. This record belongs to a study of T cells in Graves' hyperthyroidism and ophthalmopathy. Study findings and constraints: Blood also carried most thyroid clonotypes expanded above 0.001. Model-based prediction identified ophthalmopathy a median 6.5 months prior to its onset.

Uncontrolled infection, other autoimmune disease, pregnancy or lactation led to exclusion. Sample collection date corresponds to first hyperthyroidism diagnosis, prior to any ophthalmopathy symptoms. The CDR3 has 16 amino acids. Losses at the gene ends were 4 bases for V and 5 bases for J; bases not matched to a gene: 10. Germline loops: CDR1 DFQATT, CDR2 SNEGSKA (reference sequence). The source material, RNA transcripts, was used to amplify TCR beta CDR3 regions. HTBI primers were used for first-round RT-PCR of the TCR CDR3. Each CDR3 protein gets one entry after TCRdb re-called the multiplex PCR reads with MiXCR. The data show around 700,000 distinct CDR3 sequences, about 17% seen once.

Sequencing was performed on blood. The TCR comes from a woman aged 45-60 years with Graves' hyperthyroidism that later progressed to Graves' ophthalmopathy. V usage is TRBV20-1 and J usage is TRBJ2-1, with 11 positions matching TRBD2. The CDR3 DNA follows: TGCAGTGCTAATCGTCCGGGACTAGCGGATCACAATGAGCAGTTCTTC. The encoded protein is CSANRPGLADHNEQFF.